This entry concerns a single T cell receptor beta chain. The antigen remains unidentified. The table came from immunoSEQ multiplex PCR; TCRdb's copy has only in-frame clones and leaves some out. The sample includes roughly 1 million clones, around 76% of them seen just once. The data were taken from a study of shared clonotypes between healthy human individuals. For the study at large: The donors, a couple of women and a few men, were aged 18 to 49. Study observations and caveats: Only blood was sampled, and tissue TCR repertoires likely differ from blood ones. The study found approximately 5% of naive CD4 clonotypes shared across several donors. Generation of non-shared clonotypes was less probable than generation of clonotypes shared by all four donors.

CDR1 and CDR2 (germline): SGHTA, FQGNSA. Trimming stripped 5 bases from V and 1 base from J, with 11 bases between. The CDR3 loop spans 15 amino acids. The chain links TRBV7-2 to TRBJ2-2; no reliable D call. The sample consisted of memory CD4+ T cells sorted from blood. Documented subset: CD45RA-negative fraction. The TCR was taken from a man between 18 and 29 years old in good health. CDR3 DNA: TGTGCCAGCAGCGTATGGACGGAGAACACCGGGGAGCTGTTTTTT. Its protein is CASSVWTENTGELFF.